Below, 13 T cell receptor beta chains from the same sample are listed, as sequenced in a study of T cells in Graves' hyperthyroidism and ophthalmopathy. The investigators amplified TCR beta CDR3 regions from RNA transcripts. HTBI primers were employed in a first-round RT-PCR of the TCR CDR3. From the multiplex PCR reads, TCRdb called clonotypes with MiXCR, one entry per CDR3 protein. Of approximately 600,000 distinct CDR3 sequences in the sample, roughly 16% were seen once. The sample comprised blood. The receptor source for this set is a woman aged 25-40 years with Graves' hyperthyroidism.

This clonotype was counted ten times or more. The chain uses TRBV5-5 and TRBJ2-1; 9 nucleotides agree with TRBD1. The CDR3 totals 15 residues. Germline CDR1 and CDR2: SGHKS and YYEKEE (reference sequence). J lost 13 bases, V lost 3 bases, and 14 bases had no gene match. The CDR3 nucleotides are TGTGCCAGCAGCTGGGGACAGGGCGAGGGGATGGTCCAGTTCTTC. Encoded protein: CASSWGQGEGMVQFF.

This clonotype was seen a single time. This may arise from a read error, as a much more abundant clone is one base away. In DNA form, the CDR3 reads TGTGCCAGCAGCTTAGTTACCGGGACAGCGGATTCACCCCTCCACTTT. It codes for CASSLVTGTADSPLHF. The chain carries TRBV11-2 and TRBJ1-6; TRBD1 agrees at 7 bases. V lost 1 base to trimming and J lost 8 bases; unmatched junction nucleotides: 8. The CDR3 covers 16 residues. Germline CDR1 is SGHAT and CDR2 is FQNNGV.

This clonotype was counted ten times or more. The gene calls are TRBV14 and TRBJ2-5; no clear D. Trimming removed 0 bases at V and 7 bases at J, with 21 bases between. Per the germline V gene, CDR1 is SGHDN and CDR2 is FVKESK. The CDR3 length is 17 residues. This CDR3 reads CASSQEGRRSVFGTQYF. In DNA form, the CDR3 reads TGTGCCAGCAGCCAAGAGGGAAGGCGGTCGGTGTTTGGGACCCAGTACTTC.

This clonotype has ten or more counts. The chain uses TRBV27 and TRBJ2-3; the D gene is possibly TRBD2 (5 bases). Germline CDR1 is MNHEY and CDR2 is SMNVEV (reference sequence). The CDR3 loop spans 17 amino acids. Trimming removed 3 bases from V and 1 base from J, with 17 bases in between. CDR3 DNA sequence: TGTGCCAGCAGTTTTACCCGATCTAGCCTTCGCACAGATACGCAGTATTTT. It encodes CASSFTRSSLRTDTQYF.

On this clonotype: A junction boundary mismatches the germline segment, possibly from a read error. The CDR3 is CAGSPGLGGNEQFF. As DNA, the CDR3 is TGTGCCGGCAGCCCGGGACTAGGGGGAAATGAGCAGTTCTTC. The chain uses TRBV9 and TRBJ2-1; TRBD2 matches 8 bases. CDR1 and CDR2 (germline): SGDLS, YYNGEE. There are 14 residues in the CDR3.

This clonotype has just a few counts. The CDR3 loop reads CASSLSAAGLAGRTGELFF. Here the CDR3 DNA reads TGTGCCAGCAGTTTATCGGCCGCGGGACTAGCGGGAAGGACCGGGGAGCTGTTTTTT. The V call is TRBV27, the J call TRBJ2-2; the match to TRBD2 covers 13 bases. The V gene end was trimmed by 0 bases and the J gene end by 5 bases; junction bases not matched to a gene: 9. CDR1 is MNHEY, CDR2 SMNVEV, per germline (reference sequence). The CDR3 contains 19 residues.

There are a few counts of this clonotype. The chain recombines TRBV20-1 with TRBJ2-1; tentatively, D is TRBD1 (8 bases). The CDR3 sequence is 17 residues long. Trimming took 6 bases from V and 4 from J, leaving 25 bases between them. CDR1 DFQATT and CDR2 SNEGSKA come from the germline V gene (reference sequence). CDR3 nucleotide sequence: TGCAGTGCCACCGGGACAGGCGGGCTAGCGGCATACAATGAGCAGTTCTTC. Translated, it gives CSATGTGGLAAYNEQFF.

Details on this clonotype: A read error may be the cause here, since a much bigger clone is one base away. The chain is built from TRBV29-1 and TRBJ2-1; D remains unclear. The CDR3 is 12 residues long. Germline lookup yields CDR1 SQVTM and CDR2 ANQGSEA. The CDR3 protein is CSVGEAYNEQLF. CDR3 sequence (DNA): TGCAGCGTTGGGGAAGCCTACAATGAGCAGCTCTTC.

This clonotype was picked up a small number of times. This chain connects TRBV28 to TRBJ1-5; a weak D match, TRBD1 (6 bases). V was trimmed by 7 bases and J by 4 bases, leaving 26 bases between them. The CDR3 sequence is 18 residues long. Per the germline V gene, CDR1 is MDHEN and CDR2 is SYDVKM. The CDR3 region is CASISSSTGRGGNQPQHF. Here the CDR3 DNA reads TGTGCCAGCATCTCTTCTAGTACAGGGAGAGGAGGAAATCAGCCCCAGCATTTT.

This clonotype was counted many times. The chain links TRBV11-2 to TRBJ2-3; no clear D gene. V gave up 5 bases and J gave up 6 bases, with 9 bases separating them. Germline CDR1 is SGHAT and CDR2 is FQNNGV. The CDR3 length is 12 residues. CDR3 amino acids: CASSPLPDTQYF. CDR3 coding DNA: TGTGCCAGCAGCCCACTCCCGGATACGCAGTATTTT.

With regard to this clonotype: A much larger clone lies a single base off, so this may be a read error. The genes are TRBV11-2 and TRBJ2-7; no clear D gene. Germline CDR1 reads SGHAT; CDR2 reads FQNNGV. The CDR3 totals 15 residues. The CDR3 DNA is TGTGCCAGCAGCTTGACCATAGAGTCTACCTACGAGCAGTGCTTC. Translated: CASSLTIESTYEQCF.

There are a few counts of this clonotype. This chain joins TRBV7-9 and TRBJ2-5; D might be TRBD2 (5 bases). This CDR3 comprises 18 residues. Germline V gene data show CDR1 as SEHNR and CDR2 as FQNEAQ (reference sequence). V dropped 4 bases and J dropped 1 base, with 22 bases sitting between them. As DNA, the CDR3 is TGTGCCAGCAGCTCTCAGCCCGGGGTTATAGGGAGCCAAGAGACCCAGTACTTC. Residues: CASSSQPGVIGSQETQYF. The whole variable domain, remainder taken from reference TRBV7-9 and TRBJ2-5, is DTGVSQNPRHKITKRGQNVTFRCDPISEHNRLYWYRQTLGQGPEFLTYFQNEAQLEKSRLLSDRFSAERPKGSFSTLEIQRTEQGDSAMYLCASSSQPGVIGSQETQYFGPGTRLLVL.

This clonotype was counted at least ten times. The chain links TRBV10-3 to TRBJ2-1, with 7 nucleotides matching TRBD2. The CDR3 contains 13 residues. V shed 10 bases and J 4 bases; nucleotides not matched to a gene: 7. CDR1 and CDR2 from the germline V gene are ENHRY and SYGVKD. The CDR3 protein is CASNRDYYNEQFF. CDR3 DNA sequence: TGTGCCAGCAACCGGGACTATTACAATGAGCAGTTCTTC.